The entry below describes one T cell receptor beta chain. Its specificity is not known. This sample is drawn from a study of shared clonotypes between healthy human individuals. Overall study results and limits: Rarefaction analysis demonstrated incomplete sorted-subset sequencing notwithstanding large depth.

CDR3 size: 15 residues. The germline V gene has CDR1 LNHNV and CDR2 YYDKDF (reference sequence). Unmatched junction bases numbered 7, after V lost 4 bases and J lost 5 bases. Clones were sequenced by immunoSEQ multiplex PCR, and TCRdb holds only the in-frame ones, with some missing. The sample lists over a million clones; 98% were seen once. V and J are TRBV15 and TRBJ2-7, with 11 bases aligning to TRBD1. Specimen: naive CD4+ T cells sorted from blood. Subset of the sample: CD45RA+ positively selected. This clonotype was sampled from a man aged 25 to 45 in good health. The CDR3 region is CATSKAGQGAHEQYF. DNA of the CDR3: TGTGCCACCAGCAAGGCAGGACAGGGGGCCCACGAGCAGTACTTC.